This TCR beta chain was captured in a study of blood T cell repertoires in COVID-19. Whole-study context: Samples of COVID-19 (acute and convalescent) were obtained from the United States, Italy and Spain. PBMCs, B-cell-depleted T cells, or T cells provided the cDNA or gDNA that made up the material.

Using immunoSEQ multiplex PCR, the repertoire was profiled, and TCRdb retains in-frame clones only, with some absent. In the table there are hundreds of thousands of clones, approximately 90% of which are singletons. Individuals drawn from about two dozen US areas were roughly 18 to 95 years old. Recovered participants had two consecutive negative NP/OP PCR tests, healthcare professional clearance, or symptom resolution. Germline CDR1 and CDR2: SGHNT and YYREEE (reference sequence). J gave up 3 bases and V 4 bases, and 6 bases lay outside the gene matches. The CDR3 is 17 residues long. The sequence came from a woman between 35 and 50 years old who had recovered from COVID-19. This sequence joins TRBV5-4 and TRBJ2-1; TRBD2 matches 14 bases. The specimen was PBMCs or T cells enriched from blood (not recorded which). CDR3: CASSLGTSGSVYNEQFF. DNA for the CDR3: TGTGCCAGCAGCCTTGGGACTAGCGGGAGTGTCTACAATGAGCAGTTCTTC.